This T cell receptor beta chain was identified during a study of cytomegalovirus exposure and HLA in healthy donors. CDR1 is SGHVS, CDR2 FNYEAQ, per germline. Germline trimming cut 5 bases from V and 3 bases from J; bases unmatched to any gene: 10. The CDR3 extends over 15 amino acids. This clone was seen only a few times. The PCR was carried out with 60 Vbeta primers and 13 Jbeta primers. The data were produced by immunoSEQ multiplex PCR, yet TCRdb's version contains in-frame clones alone and is incomplete. Found here are fewer than 85,000 clones, around 66% of them singletons; the top ten hold 4% to 5%.

This TCR came from a man between 60 and 70 years old in good health and CMV-seropositive. The chain carries TRBV7-6 and TRBJ2-7; 7 nucleotides line up with TRBD1. The sample taken for sequencing was PBMCs. The chain's CDR3 is CASSPRTGDIYEQYF. CDR3 bases: TGTGCCAGCAGCCCACGAACAGGGGACATCTACGAGCAGTACTTC. Together with reference TRBV7-6 and TRBJ2-7, the CDR3 gives the full variable domain: GAGVSQSPRYKVTKRGQDVALRCDPISGHVSLYWYRQALGQGPEFLTYFNYEAQQDKSGLPNDRFSAERPEGSISTLTIQRTEQRDSAMYRCASSPRTGDIYEQYFGPGTRLTVT.